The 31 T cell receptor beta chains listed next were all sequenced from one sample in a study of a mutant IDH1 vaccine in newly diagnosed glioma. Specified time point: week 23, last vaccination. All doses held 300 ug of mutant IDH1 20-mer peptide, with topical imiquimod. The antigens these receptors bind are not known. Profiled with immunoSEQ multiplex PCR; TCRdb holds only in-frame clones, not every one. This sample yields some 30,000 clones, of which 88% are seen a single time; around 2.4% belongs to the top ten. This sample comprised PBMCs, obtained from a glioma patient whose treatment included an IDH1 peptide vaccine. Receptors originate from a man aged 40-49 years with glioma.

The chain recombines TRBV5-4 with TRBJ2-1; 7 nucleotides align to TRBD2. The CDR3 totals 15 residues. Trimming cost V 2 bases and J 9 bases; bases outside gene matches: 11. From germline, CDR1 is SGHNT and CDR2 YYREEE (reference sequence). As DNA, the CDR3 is TGTGCCAGCAGCTTTCGCGCGGGAGACGGTAGTGAGCAGTTCTTC. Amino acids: CASSFRAGDGSEQFF.

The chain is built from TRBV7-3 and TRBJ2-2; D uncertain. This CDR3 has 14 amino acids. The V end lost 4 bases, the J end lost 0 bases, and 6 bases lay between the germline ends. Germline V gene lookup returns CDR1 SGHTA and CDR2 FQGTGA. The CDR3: CASSSRPNTGELFF. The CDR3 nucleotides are TGTGCCAGCAGCTCCCGTCCGAACACCGGGGAGCTGTTTTTT.

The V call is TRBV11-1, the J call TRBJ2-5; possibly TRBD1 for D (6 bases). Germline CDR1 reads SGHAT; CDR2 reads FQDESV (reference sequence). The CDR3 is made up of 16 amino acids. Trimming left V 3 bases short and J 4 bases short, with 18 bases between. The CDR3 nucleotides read TGTGCCAGCAGCTTGGGAAGACAGGCCATCCGAGAGACCCAGTACTTC. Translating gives CASSLGRQAIRETQYF.

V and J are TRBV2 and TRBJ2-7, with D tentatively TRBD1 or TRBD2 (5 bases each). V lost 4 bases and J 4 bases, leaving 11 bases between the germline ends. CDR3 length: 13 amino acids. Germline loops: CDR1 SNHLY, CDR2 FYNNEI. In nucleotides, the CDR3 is TGTGCCAGCAGTGGTGGGACGGGTTACGAGCAGTACGTC. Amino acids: CASSGGTGYEQYV.

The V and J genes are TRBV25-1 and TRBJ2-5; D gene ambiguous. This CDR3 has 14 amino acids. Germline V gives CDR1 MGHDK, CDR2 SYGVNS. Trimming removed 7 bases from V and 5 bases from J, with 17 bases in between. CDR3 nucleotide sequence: TGTGCCAGCACAGACCGGACGTTTCGGGAGACCCAGTACTTC. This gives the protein CASTDRTFRETQYF.

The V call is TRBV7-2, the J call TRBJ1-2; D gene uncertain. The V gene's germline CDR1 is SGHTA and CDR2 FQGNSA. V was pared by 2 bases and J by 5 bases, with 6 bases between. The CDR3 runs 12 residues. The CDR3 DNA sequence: TGTGCCAGCAGCTTATGGAGGTATGGCTACACCTTC. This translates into CASSLWRYGYTF.

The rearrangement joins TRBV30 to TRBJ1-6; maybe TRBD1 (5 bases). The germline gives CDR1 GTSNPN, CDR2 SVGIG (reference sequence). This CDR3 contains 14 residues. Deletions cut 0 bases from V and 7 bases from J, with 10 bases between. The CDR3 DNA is TGTGCCTGGAGTGTGGAGACAGCCAATTCACCCCTCCACTTT. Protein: CAWSVETANSPLHF.

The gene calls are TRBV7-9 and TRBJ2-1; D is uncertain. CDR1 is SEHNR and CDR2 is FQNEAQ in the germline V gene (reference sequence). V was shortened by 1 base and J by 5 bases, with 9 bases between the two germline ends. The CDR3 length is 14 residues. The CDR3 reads CASSLGPGNNEQFF. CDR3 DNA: TGTGCCAGCAGCTTAGGGCCAGGAAACAATGAGCAGTTCTTC.

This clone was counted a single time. In DNA form, the CDR3 reads TGCGCCAGCAGCCTGGACAGGGGTGGTGGAAACACCATATATTTT. This codes for CASSLDRGGGNTIYF. The chain has TRBV4-1 and TRBJ1-3; TRBD1 matches 9 bases. V shed 4 bases and J 3 bases; nucleotides not matched to a gene: 4. Germline CDR1 MGHRA, CDR2 YSYEKL. The CDR3 is made up of 15 amino acids.

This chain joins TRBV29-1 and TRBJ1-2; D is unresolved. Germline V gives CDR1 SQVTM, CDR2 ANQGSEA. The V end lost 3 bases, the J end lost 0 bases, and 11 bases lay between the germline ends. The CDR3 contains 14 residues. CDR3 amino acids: CSVDGLGTNYGYTF. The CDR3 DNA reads TGCAGCGTTGATGGATTAGGGACTAACTATGGCTACACCTTC.

The CDR3 loop reads CASSPPGVATDTQYF. In DNA form, the CDR3 reads TGTGCCAGCAGCCCCCCGGGAGTTGCCACAGATACGCAGTATTTT. The chain employs TRBV7-9 and TRBJ2-3, with D perhaps TRBD2 (6 bases). CDR1 and CDR2 from the germline V gene are SEHNR and FQNEAQ (reference sequence). The CDR3 length is 15 residues. Trimming took 5 bases from V and 2 from J, leaving 14 bases between them.

CDR3 in amino acids: CASSRVAGVYNEQFF. CDR3 in DNA: TGTGCCAGCAGCCGCGTTGCGGGGGTATACAATGAGCAGTTCTTC. The J gene is TRBJ2-1, the V gene TRBV7-8; 7 bases are a match to TRBD2. There are 15 residues in the CDR3. CDR1 and CDR2 from the germline V gene are SGHVS and FQNEAQ. Trimming cost V 5 bases and J 4 bases; bases outside gene matches: 8.

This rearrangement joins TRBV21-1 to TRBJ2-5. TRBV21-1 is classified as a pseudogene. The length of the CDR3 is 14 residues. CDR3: CASSQRATQETQYF. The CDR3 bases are TGTGCCAGCTCCCAAAGGGCCACTCAAGAGACCCAGTACTTC.

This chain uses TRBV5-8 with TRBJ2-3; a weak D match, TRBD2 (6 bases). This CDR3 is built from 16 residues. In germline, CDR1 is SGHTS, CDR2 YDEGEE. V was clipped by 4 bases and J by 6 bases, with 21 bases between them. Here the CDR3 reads CASSPGRWGRSDTQYF. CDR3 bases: TGTGCCAGCAGCCCCGGACGTTGGGGGAGGTCCGATACGCAGTATTTT. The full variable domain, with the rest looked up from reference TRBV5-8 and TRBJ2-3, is EAGVTQSPTHLIKTRGQQATLRCSPISGHTSVYWYQQALGLGLQFLLWYDEGEERNRGNFPPRFSGRQFPNYSSELNVNALELEDSALYLCASSPGRWGRSDTQYFGPGTRLTVL.

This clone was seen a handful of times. CDR3 sequence: CASKRSGATNEKLFF. The CDR3 DNA reads TGTGCCAGTAAGAGGTCAGGGGCAACTAATGAAAAACTGTTTTTT. The chain joins TRBV19 to TRBJ1-4; tentatively, D is TRBD1 (6 bases). The CDR3 runs 15 residues. The germline V gene encodes CDR1 LNHDA and CDR2 SQIVND (reference sequence). Deletions cut 7 bases from V and 0 bases from J, with 12 bases between. Using reference TRBV19 and TRBJ1-4 for the parts outside the CDR3, the full variable domain is DGGITQSPKYLFRKEGQNVTLSCEQNLNHDAMYWYRQDPGQGLRLIYYSQIVNDFQKGDIAEGYSVSREKKESFPLTVTSAQKNPTAFYLCASKRSGATNEKLFFGSGTQLSVL.

The CDR3 region has the DNA TGTGCCAGCAGTGACGGGGACAGGGGGCCTCCACCAAGAAACTATGGCTACACCTTC. Translation: CASSDGDRGPPPRNYGYTF. This sequence joins TRBV6-4 and TRBJ1-2; the match to TRBD1 covers 12 bases. Trimming took 2 bases from V and 2 from J; bases not matched to a gene: 12. The CDR3 length is 19 residues. Germline V gene data show CDR1 as MRHNA and CDR2 as SNTAGT.

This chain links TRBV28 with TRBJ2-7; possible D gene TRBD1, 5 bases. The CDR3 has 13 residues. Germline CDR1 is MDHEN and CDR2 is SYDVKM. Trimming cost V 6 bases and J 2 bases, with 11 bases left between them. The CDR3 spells CASRTKGTYEQYF. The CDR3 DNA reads TGTGCCAGCAGAACCAAGGGGACCTACGAGCAGTACTTC.

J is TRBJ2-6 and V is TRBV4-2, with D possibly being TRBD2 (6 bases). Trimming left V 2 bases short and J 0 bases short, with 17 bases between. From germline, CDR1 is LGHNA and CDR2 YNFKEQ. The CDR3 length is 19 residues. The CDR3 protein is CASSQSAGPPLSGANVLTF. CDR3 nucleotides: TGTGCCAGCAGCCAAAGTGCGGGACCTCCCCTCTCTGGGGCCAACGTCCTGACTTTC.

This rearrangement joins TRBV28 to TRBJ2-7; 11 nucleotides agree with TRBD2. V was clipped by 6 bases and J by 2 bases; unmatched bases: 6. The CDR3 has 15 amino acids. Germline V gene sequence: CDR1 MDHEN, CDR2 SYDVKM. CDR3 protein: CASSPTSGGTYEQYV. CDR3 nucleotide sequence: TGTGCCAGCAGCCCCACTAGCGGGGGAACCTACGAGCAGTACGTC.

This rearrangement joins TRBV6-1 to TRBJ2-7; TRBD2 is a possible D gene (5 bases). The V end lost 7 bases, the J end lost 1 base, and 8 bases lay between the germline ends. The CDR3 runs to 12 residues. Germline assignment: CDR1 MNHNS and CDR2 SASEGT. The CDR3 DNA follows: TGTGCCAGCAATGGAGGATCCTACGAGCAGTACGTC. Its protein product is CASNGGSYEQYV.

The CDR3 reads CASSLERGQPQHF. The CDR3 DNA follows: TGTGCCAGCAGCTTGGAGAGGGGTCAGCCCCAGCATTTT. The gene calls are TRBV11-2 and TRBJ1-5; TRBD1 is a possible D gene (5 bases). The CDR3 covers 13 residues. CDR1 SGHAT and CDR2 FQNNGV come from the germline V gene. The V and J ends lost 3 bases and 6 bases respectively, with 9 bases between them.

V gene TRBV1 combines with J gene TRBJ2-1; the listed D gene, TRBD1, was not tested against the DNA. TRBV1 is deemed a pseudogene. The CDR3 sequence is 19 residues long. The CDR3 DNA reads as TGCACCAGCAGCCAAGATCTGAAGGGGGCGACAGGGCAAAGCAATGAGCAGTTCTTC. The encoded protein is CTSSQDLKGATGQSNEQFF.

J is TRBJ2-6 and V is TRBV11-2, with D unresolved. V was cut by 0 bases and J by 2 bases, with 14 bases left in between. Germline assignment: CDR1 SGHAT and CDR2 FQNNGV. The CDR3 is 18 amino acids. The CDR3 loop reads CASSLDLLGQTGANVLTF. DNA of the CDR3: TGTGCCAGCAGCTTAGATCTGTTAGGTCAGACTGGGGCCAACGTCCTGACTTTC.

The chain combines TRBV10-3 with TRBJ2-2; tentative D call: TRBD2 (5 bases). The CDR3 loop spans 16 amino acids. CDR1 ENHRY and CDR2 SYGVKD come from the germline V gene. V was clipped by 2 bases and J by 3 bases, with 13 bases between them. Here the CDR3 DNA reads TGTGCCATCAGTGAGGAGGGCCGGTTCGACACCGGGGAGCTGTTTTTT. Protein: CAISEEGRFDTGELFF.

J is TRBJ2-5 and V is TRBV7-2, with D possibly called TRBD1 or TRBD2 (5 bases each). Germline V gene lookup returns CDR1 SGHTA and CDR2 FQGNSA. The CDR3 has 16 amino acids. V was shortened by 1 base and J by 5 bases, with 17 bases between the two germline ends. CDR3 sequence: CASSLVAPLAGETQYF. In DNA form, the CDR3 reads TGTGCCAGCAGCTTAGTCGCCCCCCTAGCAGGGGAGACCCAGTACTTC.

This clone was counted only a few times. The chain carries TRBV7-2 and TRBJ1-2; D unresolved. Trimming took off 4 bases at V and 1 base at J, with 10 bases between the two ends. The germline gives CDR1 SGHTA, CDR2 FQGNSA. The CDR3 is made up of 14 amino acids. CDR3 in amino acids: CASSSPQVNYGYTF. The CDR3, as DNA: TGTGCCAGCAGCTCACCCCAGGTTAACTATGGCTACACCTTC.

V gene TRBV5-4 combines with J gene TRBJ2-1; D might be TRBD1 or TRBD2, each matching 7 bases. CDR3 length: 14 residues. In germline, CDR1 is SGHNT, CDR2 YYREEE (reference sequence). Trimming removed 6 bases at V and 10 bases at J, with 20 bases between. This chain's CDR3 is CASTQGGRSGEQFF. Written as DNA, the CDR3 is TGTGCCAGCACCCAGGGGGGGCGATCGGGGGAGCAGTTCTTC.

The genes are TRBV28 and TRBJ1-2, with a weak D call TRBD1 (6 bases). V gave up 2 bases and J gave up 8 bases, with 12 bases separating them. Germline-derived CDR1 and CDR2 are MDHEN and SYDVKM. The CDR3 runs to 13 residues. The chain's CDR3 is CASSLNRVRGYTF. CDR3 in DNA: TGTGCCAGCAGTTTAAACAGGGTGAGAGGCTACACCTTC.

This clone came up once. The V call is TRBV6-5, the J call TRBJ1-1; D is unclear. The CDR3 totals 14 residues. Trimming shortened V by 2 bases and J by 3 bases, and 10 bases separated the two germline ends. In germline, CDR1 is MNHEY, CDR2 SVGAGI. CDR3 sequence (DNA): TGTGCCAGCAGTTACCGGGCCCCGTACACTGAAGCTTTCTTT. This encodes CASSYRAPYTEAFF.

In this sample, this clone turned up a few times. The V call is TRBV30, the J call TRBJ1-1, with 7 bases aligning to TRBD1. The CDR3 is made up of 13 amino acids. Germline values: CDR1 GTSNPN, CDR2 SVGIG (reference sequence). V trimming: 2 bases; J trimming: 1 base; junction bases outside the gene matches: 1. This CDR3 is CAWSNRGNTEAFF. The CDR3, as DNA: TGTGCCTGGAGTAACAGGGGGAACACTGAAGCTTTCTTT.

The CDR3 DNA reads as TGTGCCAGTAGTAATGGGATTAGGGAGACCCAGTACTTC. Translation gives CASSNGIRETQYF. The gene calls are TRBV19 and TRBJ2-5; D not certain. Germline CDR1 reads LNHDA; CDR2 reads SQIVND (reference sequence). V gave up 4 bases and J gave up 5 bases, with 11 bases separating them. This CDR3 spans 13 amino acids. Complete variable domain (other parts from reference TRBV19 and TRBJ2-5): DGGITQSPKYLFRKEGQNVTLSCEQNLNHDAMYWYRQDPGQGLRLIYYSQIVNDFQKGDIAEGYSVSREKKESFPLTVTSAQKNPTAFYLCASSNGIRETQYFGPGTRLLVL.